The T cell receptor (beta chain) described here comes from a study of response to subunit inactivated influenza vaccine. In its sample, this clonotype was seen a few times. The target antigen is unknown. Findings and limits, study-wide: New T cells are recruited in small numbers by each seasonal influenza vaccination, according to the authors' suggestion.

MiXCR, applied by TCRdb to the RT-PCR reads, yields one record per CDR3 protein. Of roughly 520,000 distinct CDR3 sequences listed, roughly 27% are singletons. CDR3 size: 14 residues. The trim removed 4 bases at V and 1 base at J, leaving 2 bases unmatched. Germline CDR1 is ENHRY and CDR2 is SYGVKD. This TCR came from a man between 45 and 60 years old who received an inactivated influenza vaccine. The chain is built from TRBV10-3 and TRBJ2-5; 8 nucleotides line up with TRBD2. Sequencing used CD4+ T cells sorted from PBMCs, obtained roughly 5 days after vaccination. The chain's CDR3 is CAISVAGGQETQYF. The CDR3 DNA follows: TGTGCCATCAGTGTCGCGGGGGGCCAAGAGACCCAGTACTTC.